These 21 T cell receptor beta chains came from one sample sequenced in a study of shared clonotypes between healthy human individuals. TCRdb's table, derived via immunoSEQ multiplex PCR, lists solely in-frame clones and lacks some. The data show about 2 million clones, over 85% seen once. The specimen was naive CD4+ T cells sorted from blood. Stated subset: CD45RA+ positively selected. The receptors were sampled from a man aged 18 to 29 in good health.

The V call is TRBV30, the J call TRBJ2-2; D remains ambiguous. V lost 1 base and J 3 bases, leaving 6 bases between the germline ends. The CDR3 runs 13 residues. CDR1 and CDR2 from the germline V gene are GTSNPN and SVGIG (reference sequence). CDR3 DNA sequence: TGTGCCTGGAGTGCTTGGGACACCGGGGAGCTGTTTTTT. Translated, it gives CAWSAWDTGELFF. Supplemented by reference TRBV30 and TRBJ2-2, the full variable domain reads SQTIHQWPATLVQPVGSPLSLECTVEGTSNPNLYWYRQAAGRGLQLLFYSVGIGQISSEVPQNLSASRPQDRQFILSSKKLLLSDSGFYLCAWSAWDTGELFFGEGSRLTVL.

J is TRBJ1-6 and V is TRBV7-7; D remains ambiguous. The length of the CDR3 is 13 residues. Germline V gene lookup returns CDR1 SSHAT and CDR2 FNYEAQ (reference sequence). The DNA for the CDR3 is TGTGCTAGCGTCTGCAGCTATAATTCACCCCTCCACTTT. The encoded protein is CASVCSYNSPLHF. Full variable domain (missing parts from reference TRBV7-7 and TRBJ1-6): GAGVSQSPRYKVTKRGQDVTLRCDPISSHATLYWYQQALGQGPEFLTYFNYEAQPDKSGLPSDRFSAERPEGSISTLTIQRTEQRDSAMYRCASVCSYNSPLHFGNGTRLTVT.

In nucleotides, the CDR3 is TGTGCCAGCAGTTTATCGCCGGGAATGAACACTGAAGCTTTCTTT. It specifies CASSLSPGMNTEAFF. This chain links TRBV27 with TRBJ1-1; D is ambiguous. Trimming took 0 bases from V and 0 from J, leaving 8 bases between them. Germline CDR1 reads MNHEY; CDR2 reads SMNVEV (reference sequence). This CDR3 spans 15 amino acids.

The V call is TRBV18, the J call TRBJ2-4; D gene uncertain. The V gene's germline CDR1 is KGHSH and CDR2 LQKENI. The V end lost 2 bases, the J end lost 5 bases, and 10 bases lay between the germline ends. The CDR3 consists of 14 residues. Here the CDR3 reads CASSPRSAQNIQYF. CDR3 in DNA: TGTGCCAGCTCACCAAGGTCGGCCCAAAACATTCAGTACTTC.

J is TRBJ1-1 and V is TRBV29-1, with D possibly TRBD1 on 6 matching bases. Germline V CDR1 and CDR2: SQVTM, ANQGSEA. The CDR3 extends over 14 amino acids. Trimming shortened V by 5 bases and J by 0 bases, and 13 bases separated the two germline ends. DNA of the CDR3: TGCAGCGTTAACAGGGTATTGGTGAACACTGAAGCTTTCTTT. Translating gives CSVNRVLVNTEAFF.

This clone was detected once. This rearrangement joins TRBV5-1 to TRBJ1-4; no firm D call. The germline V gene has CDR1 SGHRS and CDR2 YFSETQ. V dropped 4 bases and J dropped 3 bases, with 10 bases sitting between them. CDR3 size: 14 residues. CDR3 protein: CASSTRGPNEKLFF. The DNA for the CDR3 is TGCGCCAGCAGCACCAGAGGTCCTAATGAAAAACTGTTTTTT.

The gene calls are TRBV7-2 and TRBJ1-1; 10 bases are a match to TRBD1. Germline V gene lookup returns CDR1 SGHTA and CDR2 FQGNSA. The length of the CDR3 is 14 residues. The V segment lost 4 bases and the J segment 10 bases; nucleotides outside the gene matches: 9. The DNA for the CDR3 is TGTGCCAGCAGCTCAGGACAGGGGGAATTCGGAGCTTTCTTT. This translates into CASSSGQGEFGAFF.

The chain carries TRBV30 and TRBJ1-1; a weak D match, TRBD1 (5 bases). Deletions cut 4 bases from V and 8 bases from J, with 20 bases between. This CDR3 contains 14 residues. In germline, CDR1 is GTSNPN, CDR2 SVGIG (reference sequence). Here the CDR3 DNA reads TGTGCCTGGACCCCCGGGACGGCCTACGCGGAAGCTTTCTTT. Protein sequence: CAWTPGTAYAEAFF.

V gene TRBV10-3 combines with J gene TRBJ1-2; D is unclear. Trimming took 3 bases from V and 8 from J, leaving 19 bases between them. This CDR3 is 15 amino acids long. Germline V CDR1 and CDR2: ENHRY, SYGVKD. In nucleotides, the CDR3 is TGTGCCATCAGTGAAAGTGGCAAGTTATCGGGCGGCTACACCTTC. Protein sequence: CAISESGKLSGGYTF.

This chain links TRBV27 with TRBJ2-5; 7 bases match TRBD1. Germline CDR1 is MNHEY and CDR2 is SMNVEV (reference sequence). The CDR3 has 14 amino acids. Trimming took 5 bases from V and 1 from J; bases not matched to a gene: 4. CDR3 DNA sequence: TGTGCCAGCAGTCGCGACAGGGTCCAAGAGACCCAGTACTTC. It yields the protein CASSRDRVQETQYF.

The table lists this clone with a count of one. The chain recombines TRBV10-2 with TRBJ1-3; possibly TRBD1 for D (5 bases). Germline lookup yields CDR1 WSHSY and CDR2 SAAADI. V lost 3 bases to trimming and J lost 0 bases, with 9 bases between them. The CDR3 has 15 amino acids. The DNA of the CDR3 is TGCGCCAGCAGTGAAAAGGGGATCTCTGGAAACACCATATATTTT. It translates to CASSEKGISGNTIYF.

The rearrangement joins TRBV6-1 to TRBJ1-1, with 8 bases matching TRBD1. Germline lookup yields CDR1 MNHNS and CDR2 SASEGT. The CDR3 consists of 13 residues. Trimming took 2 bases from V and 11 from J; bases not matched to a gene: 7. In nucleotides, the CDR3 is TGTGCCAGCAGTGAACACAGGGGGTTTGAGGCTTTCTTT. Protein product: CASSEHRGFEAFF.

The gene calls are TRBV6-1 and TRBJ1-1; TRBD1 aligns across 8 bases. The junction had 5 bases not matched to a gene; V was cut back by 7 bases and J by 1 base. CDR1 and CDR2 (germline): MNHNS, SASEGT. This CDR3 has 14 residues. The CDR3 loop is CASKETGENTEAFF. The DNA for the CDR3 is TGTGCCAGCAAAGAGACAGGGGAGAACACTGAAGCTTTCTTT.

Comments on this clone: The identical CDR3 is also encoded by other nucleotide sequences in the sample. V and J are TRBV7-3 and TRBJ2-5, with D hard to call. The CDR3 has 13 amino acids. The V gene lost 0 bases and the J gene lost 2 bases, with 4 bases spanning the gap. Germline values: CDR1 SGHTA, CDR2 FQGTGA. The CDR3 sequence is CASSLTRQETQYF. The CDR3 DNA is TGTGCCAGCAGCTTAACGCGGCAAGAGACCCAGTACTTC. The variable domain in full, with the rest retrieved from reference TRBV7-3 and TRBJ2-5, is GAGVSQTPSNKVTEKGKYVELRCDPISGHTALYWYRQSLGQGPEFLIYFQGTGAADDSGLPNDRFFAVRPEGSVSTLKIQRTERGDSAVYLCASSLTRQETQYFGPGTRLLVL.

As regards this clone: Other DNA sequences of this sample code for an identical CDR3. The J gene is TRBJ2-7, the V gene TRBV29-1, with D possibly being TRBD1 (6 bases). The CDR3 sequence is 12 residues long. V lost 6 bases to trimming and J lost 2 bases, with 11 bases between them. Germline loops: CDR1 SQVTM, CDR2 ANQGSEA. CDR3 sequence: CSVSGQTYEQYF. The CDR3 nucleotides are TGCAGCGTCAGCGGACAGACCTACGAGCAGTACTTC.

This clone was counted a single time. The chain has TRBV7-2 and TRBJ2-3; 11 bases match TRBD2. The CDR3 covers 16 residues. V trimming: 5 bases; J trimming: 2 bases; junction bases outside the gene matches: 6. Looked up from germline, CDR1 is SGHTA and CDR2 is FQGNSA. For the CDR3, the DNA is TGTGCCAGCAGCGACGGGACTAGCGGTAACACAGATACGCAGTATTTT. Translation: CASSDGTSGNTDTQYF.

Comments on this clone: Other DNA sequences within the sample encode an identical CDR3. This rearrangement joins TRBV19 to TRBJ1-2; the D is unclear. CDR1 and CDR2 from the germline V gene are LNHDA and SQIVND (reference sequence). The CDR3 is 13 amino acids. V was trimmed by 0 bases and J by 4 bases, leaving 6 bases between them. The CDR3 loop reads CASSIEVGYGYTF. The CDR3 bases are TGTGCCAGTAGTATAGAAGTGGGCTATGGCTACACCTTC.

The chain joins TRBV5-1 to TRBJ2-5, with 9 bases that match TRBD1. CDR1 SGHRS and CDR2 YFSETQ come from the germline V gene. V shed 5 bases, J shed 4 bases, and the junction held 0 bases outside the gene matches. This CDR3 contains 12 residues. CDR3 coding DNA: TGCGCCAGCAGACAGGGGGCAGAGACCCAGTACTTC. It encodes CASRQGAETQYF.

The chain has TRBV9 and TRBJ1-3, with unresolved D. The germline V gene has CDR1 SGDLS and CDR2 YYNGEE. The CDR3 consists of 14 residues. V gave up 4 bases and J gave up 4 bases, with 12 bases separating them. CDR3 sequence: CASSFGDGGNTIYF. The CDR3 DNA is TGTGCCAGCAGCTTCGGGGATGGAGGAAACACCATATATTTT.

This clone is a singleton in its sample. The chain joins TRBV9 to TRBJ2-5; 7 nucleotides line up with TRBD2. The CDR3 totals 16 residues. Looked up from germline, CDR1 is SGDLS and CDR2 is YYNGEE. The V gene end was trimmed by 2 bases and the J gene end by 2 bases; junction bases not matched to a gene: 9. CDR3 coding DNA: TGTGCCAGCAGCGTCGATGCGGGAGCCCCTCAAGAGACCCAGTACTTC. Its protein product is CASSVDAGAPQETQYF.

In its sample, this clone was seen many times. The gene calls are TRBV30 and TRBJ2-5; unclear D gene. V lost 0 bases to trimming and J lost 7 bases, with 15 bases between them. There are 14 residues in the CDR3. CDR1 is GTSNPN, CDR2 SVGIG, per germline (reference sequence). The CDR3 reads CAWSVLSATGTQYF. The CDR3 DNA reads as TGTGCCTGGAGTGTACTTTCCGCCACGGGGACCCAGTACTTC. The whole variable domain, filled in from reference TRBV30 and TRBJ2-5, reads SQTIHQWPATLVQPVGSPLSLECTVEGTSNPNLYWYRQAAGRGLQLLFYSVGIGQISSEVPQNLSASRPQDRQFILSSKKLLLSDSGFYLCAWSVLSATGTQYFGPGTRLLVL.